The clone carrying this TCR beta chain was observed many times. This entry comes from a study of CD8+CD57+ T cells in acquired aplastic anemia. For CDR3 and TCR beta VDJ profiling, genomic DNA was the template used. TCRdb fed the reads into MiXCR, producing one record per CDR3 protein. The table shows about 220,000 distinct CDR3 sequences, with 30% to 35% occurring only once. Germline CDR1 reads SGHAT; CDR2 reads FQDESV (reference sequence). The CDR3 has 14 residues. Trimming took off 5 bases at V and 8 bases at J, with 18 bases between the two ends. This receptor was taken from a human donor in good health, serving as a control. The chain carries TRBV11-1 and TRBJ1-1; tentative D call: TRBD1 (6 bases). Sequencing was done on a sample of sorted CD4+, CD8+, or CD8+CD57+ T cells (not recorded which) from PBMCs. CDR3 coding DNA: TGTGCCAGCAGCACAGACCAACGGACAGCCGAAGCTTTCTTT. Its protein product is CASSTDQRTAEAFF.